This TCR beta chain was found in a study of Graves' ophthalmopathy and Graves' hyperthyroidism. Regarding the study as a whole: Ophthalmopathy progression cases were predicted by the model with about 70% sensitivity and 72% to 80% specificity.

This clonotype was observed at least ten times. Its target is not known. Ophthalmopathy donors showed moderate-to-severe activity, CAS ≥3, NOSPECS ≥4 and a duration under 3 months. Serum thyroxine and TRAb, along with clinical symptoms, thyroid ultrasound and orbital computed tomography, were what diagnosis relied on. Per the germline V gene, CDR1 is ENHRY and CDR2 is SYGVKD. CDR3 length equals 12 residues. With 8 bases removed from V and 5 bases from J, the gap between germline ends came to 10 bases. Investigators amplified TCR beta CDR3 regions from RNA transcripts. RT-PCR in the first round used HTBI primers; a second-round multiplex PCR followed. TCRdb re-called the multiplex PCR reads with MiXCR, one entry per CDR3 protein. Counted here are 300,000 or so distinct CDR3 sequences, about a sixth occurring once; the ten biggest clones make up approximately 13%.

The sample taken for sequencing was peripheral blood. The gene calls are TRBV10-3 and TRBJ1-5; D may be TRBD1 (5 bases). The receptor was isolated from an adult man with Graves' ophthalmopathy. CDR3 sequence reads: CAIGQGDQPQHF. CDR3 DNA: TGTGCCATCGGCCAGGGTGATCAGCCCCAGCATTTT.